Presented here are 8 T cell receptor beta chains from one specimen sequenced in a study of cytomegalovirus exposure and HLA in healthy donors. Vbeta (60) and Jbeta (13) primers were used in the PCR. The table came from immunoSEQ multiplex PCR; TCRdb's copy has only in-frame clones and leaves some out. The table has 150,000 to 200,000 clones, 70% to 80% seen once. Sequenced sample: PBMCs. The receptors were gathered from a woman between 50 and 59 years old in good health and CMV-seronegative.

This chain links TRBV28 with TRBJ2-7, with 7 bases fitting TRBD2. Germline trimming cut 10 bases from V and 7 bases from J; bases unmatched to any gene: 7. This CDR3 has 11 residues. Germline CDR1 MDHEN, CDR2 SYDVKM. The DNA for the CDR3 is TGTGCCACCTCCGGGGGGTGGGAGCAGTACTTC. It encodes CATSGGWEQYF.

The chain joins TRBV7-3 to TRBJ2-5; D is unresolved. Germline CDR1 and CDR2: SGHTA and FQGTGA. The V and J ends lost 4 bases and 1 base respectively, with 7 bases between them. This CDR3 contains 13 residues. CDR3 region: CASSSTLQETQYF. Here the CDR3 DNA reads TGTGCCAGCAGCTCTACCCTCCAAGAGACCCAGTACTTC.

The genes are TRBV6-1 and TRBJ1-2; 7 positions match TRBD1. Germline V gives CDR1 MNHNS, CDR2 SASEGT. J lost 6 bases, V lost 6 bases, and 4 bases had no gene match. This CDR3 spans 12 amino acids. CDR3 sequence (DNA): TGTGCCAGCAGCTACGACAGGGATGGCTACACCTTC. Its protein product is CASSYDRDGYTF.

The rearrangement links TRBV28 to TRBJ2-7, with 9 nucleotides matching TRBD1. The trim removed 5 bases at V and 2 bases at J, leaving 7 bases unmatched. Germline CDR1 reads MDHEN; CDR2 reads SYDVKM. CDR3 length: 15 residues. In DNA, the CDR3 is TGTGCCAGCAGTCCACTGGACAGGGGACCCTACGAGCAGTACTTC. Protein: CASSPLDRGPYEQYF.

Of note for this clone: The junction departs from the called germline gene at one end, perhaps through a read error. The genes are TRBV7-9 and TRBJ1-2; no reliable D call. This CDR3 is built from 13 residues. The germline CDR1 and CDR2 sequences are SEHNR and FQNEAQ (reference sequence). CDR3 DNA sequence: TGTTCCAGCAGCTTACGCCCAGACTATGGCTACACCTTC. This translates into CSSSLRPDYGYTF.

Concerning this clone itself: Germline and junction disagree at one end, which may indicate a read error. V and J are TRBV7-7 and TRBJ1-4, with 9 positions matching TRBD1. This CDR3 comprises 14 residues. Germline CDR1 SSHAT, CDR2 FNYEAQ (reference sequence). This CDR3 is CASSPGTGNEKLFF. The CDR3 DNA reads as TGTGCTAGCAGCCCGGGGACAGGGAATGAAAAACTGTTTTTT.

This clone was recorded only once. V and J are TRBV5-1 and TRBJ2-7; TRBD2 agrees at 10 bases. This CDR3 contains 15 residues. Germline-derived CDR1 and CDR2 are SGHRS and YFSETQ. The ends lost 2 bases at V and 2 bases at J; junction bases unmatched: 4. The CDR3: CASSFGLAETYEQYF. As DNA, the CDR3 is TGCGCCAGCAGCTTTGGACTAGCGGAGACCTACGAGCAGTACTTC.

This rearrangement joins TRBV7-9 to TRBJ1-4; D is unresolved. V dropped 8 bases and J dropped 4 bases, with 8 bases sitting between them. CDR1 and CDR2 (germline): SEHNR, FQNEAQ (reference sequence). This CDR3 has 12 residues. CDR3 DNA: TGTGCCAGCCGGGAGGGTAATGAAAAACTGTTTTTT. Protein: CASREGNEKLFF.